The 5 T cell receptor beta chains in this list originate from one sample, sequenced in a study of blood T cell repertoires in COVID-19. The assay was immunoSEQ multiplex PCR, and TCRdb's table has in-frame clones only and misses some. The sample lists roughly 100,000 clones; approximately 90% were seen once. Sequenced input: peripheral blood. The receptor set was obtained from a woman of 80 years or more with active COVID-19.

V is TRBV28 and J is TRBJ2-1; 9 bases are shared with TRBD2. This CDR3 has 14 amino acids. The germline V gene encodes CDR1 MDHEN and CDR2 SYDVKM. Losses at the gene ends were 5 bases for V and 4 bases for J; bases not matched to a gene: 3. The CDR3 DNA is TGTGCCAGCAGTCCTAGCGGGATGTACAATGAGCAGTTCTTC. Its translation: CASSPSGMYNEQFF.

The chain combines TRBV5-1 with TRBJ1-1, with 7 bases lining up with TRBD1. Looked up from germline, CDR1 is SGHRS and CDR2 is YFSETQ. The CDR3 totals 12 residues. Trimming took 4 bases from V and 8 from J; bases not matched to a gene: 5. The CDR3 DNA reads TGCGCCAGCAGCACTCAGGGGGTGGAAGCTTTCTTT. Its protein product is CASSTQGVEAFF.

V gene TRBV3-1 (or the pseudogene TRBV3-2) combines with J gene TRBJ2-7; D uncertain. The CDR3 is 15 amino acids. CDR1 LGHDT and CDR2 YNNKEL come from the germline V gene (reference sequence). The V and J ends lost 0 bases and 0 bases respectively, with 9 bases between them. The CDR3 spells CASSQDNSNSYEQYF. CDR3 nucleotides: TGTGCCAGCAGCCAAGACAACAGTAACTCCTACGAGCAGTACTTC.

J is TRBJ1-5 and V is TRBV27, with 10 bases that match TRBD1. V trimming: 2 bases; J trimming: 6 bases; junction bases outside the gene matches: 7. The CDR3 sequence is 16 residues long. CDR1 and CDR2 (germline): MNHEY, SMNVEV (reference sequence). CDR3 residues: CASSLEFGQGGQPQHF. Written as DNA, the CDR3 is TGTGCCAGCAGTTTAGAGTTCGGACAGGGGGGTCAGCCCCAGCATTTT.

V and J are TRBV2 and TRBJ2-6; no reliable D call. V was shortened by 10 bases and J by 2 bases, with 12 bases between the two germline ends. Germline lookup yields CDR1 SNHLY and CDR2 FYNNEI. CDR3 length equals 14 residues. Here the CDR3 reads CATQYLTGANVLTF. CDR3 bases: TGTGCCACCCAGTATCTGACTGGGGCCAACGTCCTGACTTTC.